These T cell receptor beta chains were read from a single sample in a study of human T cells and chemical hapten exposure. A single record per CDR3 protein comes from TCRdb applying MiXCR to the RACE reads. The table has under 300,000 distinct CDR3 sequences, 7.7% seen once. This specimen was whole blood, taken in connection with sensitization to the hapten diphenylcyclopropenone (DPC). The receptors here all came from a man aged 18-30 years with alopecia areata. Some clones in this sample may be carry-over from other donors' samples. Each CDR3 is given with its conserved first and last residue. D genes are given only for firm matches. Rows may omit the clone size; those that give it use once, few, many or a size class.

size: many
V: TRBV29-1
D: NA
J: TRBJ2-5
CDR3: CSPRLVAATNSEETQYF
DNA: TGCAGCCCTCGACTAGTCGCCGCAACCAACTCGGAAGAGACCCAGTACTTC

size: NA
V: TRBV5-1
D: TRBD2
J: TRBJ2-5
CDR3: CASSPGLAGKETQYF
DNA: TGCGCCAGCAGCCCGGGACTAGCGGGGAAAGAGACCCAGTACTTC

size: many
V: TRBV5-1
D: NA
J: TRBJ2-7
CDR3: CASTPQGRAYEQYF
DNA: TGCGCCAGCACTCCTCAAGGTCGCGCCTACGAGCAGTACTTC

size: NA
V: TRBV6-6
D: TRBD1
J: TRBJ1-6
CDR3: CASRNTGGGYNSPLHF
DNA: TGTGCCAGCAGGAACACAGGGGGCGGCTATAATTCACCCCTCCACTTT

size: NA
V: TRBV4-3
D: TRBD2
J: TRBJ2-2
CDR3: CASSRGLDSNTGELFF
DNA: TGCGCCAGCAGCCGCGGACTAGACTCGAACACCGGGGAGCTGTTTTTT

size: once
V: TRBV6-2/TRBV6-3
D: NA
J: TRBJ1-5
CDR3: CASTPARGSNQPQHF
DNA: TGTGCCAGCACCCCAGCCAGAGGTAGCAATCAGCCCCAGCATTTT

size: few
V: TRBV5-1
D: TRBD1
J: TRBJ2-7
CDR3: CASSRGTVVGEQYF
DNA: TGCGCCAGCAGCCGAGGGACAGTAGTTGGCGAGCAGTACTTC

size: NA
V: TRBV6-1
D: NA
J: TRBJ2-4
CDR3: CASSDPLEVFAKNIQYF
DNA: TGTGCCAGCAGTGACCCGCTTGAGGTGTTCGCCAAAAACATTCAGTACTTC

size: NA
V: TRBV11-2
D: TRBD2
J: TRBJ2-3
CDR3: CASSFSGGPTDTQYF
DNA: TGTGCCAGCAGCTTCAGCGGGGGGCCTACAGATACGCAGTATTTT

size: few
V: TRBV4-1
D: NA
J: TRBJ2-7
CDR3: CASSQDEQGFAFSYEQYF
DNA: TGCGCCAGCAGCCAAGATGAACAGGGATTTGCTTTCTCCTACGAGCAGTACTTC

size: few
V: TRBV7-2
D: NA
J: TRBJ1-3
CDR3: CASSLALLNSGNTIYF
DNA: TGTGCCAGCAGCTTAGCTCTGCTAAACTCTGGAAACACCATATATTTT

size: NA
V: TRBV14
D: NA
J: TRBJ1-4
CDR3: CASSPSRRGPNEKLFF
DNA: TGTGCCAGCAGCCCAAGTAGGAGGGGACCTAATGAAAAACTGTTTTTT

size: few
V: TRBV4-1
D: NA
J: TRBJ1-2
CDR3: CASSRPNPVEGYTF
DNA: TGCGCCAGCAGCCGCCCGAACCCGGTCGAGGGCTACACCTTC

size: NA
V: TRBV6-2/TRBV6-3
D: NA
J: TRBJ1-1
CDR3: CATWRQHVIRMNTEAFF
DNA: TGTGCCACCTGGAGGCAACACGTGATACGGATGAACACTGAAGCTTTCTTT

size: few
V: TRBV21-1
D: NA
J: TRBJ1-5
CDR3: CASTKKKGQRTQPQHF
DNA: TGTGCCAGCACCAAAAAGAAGGGGCAGAGGACTCAGCCCCAGCATTTT

size: NA
V: TRBV7-2
D: NA
J: TRBJ1-1
CDR3: CASSLLATGGGATEAFF
DNA: TGTGCCAGCAGCTTATTGGCCACAGGTGGAGGAGCTACTGAAGCTTTCTTT

size: few
V: TRBV7-2
D: NA
J: TRBJ1-2
CDR3: CASSLGGRSGYTF
DNA: TGTGCCAGCAGCTTAGGGGGGCGCTCTGGCTACACCTTC

size: NA
V: TRBV4-3
D: NA
J: TRBJ2-7
CDR3: CASSQATSYEQYF
DNA: TGCGCCAGCAGCCAGGCGACATCCTACGAGCAGTACTTC

size: NA
V: TRBV5-1
D: NA
J: TRBJ1-2
CDR3: CASSMGARGGYTF
DNA: TGCGCCAGCAGCATGGGCGCCCGGGGAGGCTACACCTTC

size: few
V: TRBV20-1
D: NA
J: TRBJ1-1
CDR3: CSARVQGNTEAFF
DNA: TGCAGTGCTAGAGTACAGGGTAACACTGAAGCTTTCTTT

size: many
V: TRBV7-3
D: NA
J: TRBJ1-1
CDR3: CASSPTGPRTEAFF
DNA: TGTGCCAGCAGCCCAACAGGGCCGAGAACTGAAGCTTTCTTT

size: NA
V: TRBV6-2/TRBV6-3
D: TRBD1
J: TRBJ2-2
CDR3: CASRRTGNTGELFF
DNA: TGTGCCAGCAGAAGGACAGGGAACACCGGGGAGCTGTTTTTT

size: few
V: TRBV9
D: NA
J: TRBJ1-2
CDR3: CASSVDSRPHGYTF
DNA: TGTGCCAGCAGCGTAGATTCCCGCCCTCATGGCTACACCTTC

size: NA
V: TRBV20-1
D: TRBD1
J: TRBJ1-5
CDR3: CSASPAGGNQPQHF
DNA: TGCAGTGCTTCCCCGGCAGGGGGGAATCAGCCCCAGCATTTT

size: few
V: TRBV4-1
D: NA
J: TRBJ1-4
CDR3: CASSLRESELFF
DNA: TGCGCCAGCAGCCTGAGAGAGTCGGAACTGTTTTTT

size: NA
V: TRBV11-2
D: NA
J: TRBJ2-2
CDR3: CASSLRGPKANTGELFF
DNA: TGTGCCAGCAGCTTACGAGGGCCGAAAGCGAACACCGGGGAGCTGTTTTTT

size: NA
V: TRBV7-9
D: NA
J: TRBJ1-1
CDR3: CASSFPGRWAEAFF
DNA: TGTGCCAGCAGCTTCCCCGGAAGGTGGGCTGAAGCTTTCTTT

size: NA
V: TRBV7-2
D: NA
J: TRBJ2-3
CDR3: CASSFRRRGGTDTQYF
DNA: TGTGCCAGCAGCTTTAGGCGAAGGGGGGGCACAGATACGCAGTATTTT

size: many
V: TRBV19
D: NA
J: TRBJ2-1
CDR3: CASSLRWRGTYNEQFF
DNA: TGTGCCAGTAGTCTGAGGTGGCGGGGGACATACAATGAGCAGTTCTTC

size: NA
V: TRBV20-1
D: NA
J: TRBJ2-3
CDR3: CSASPGASTDTQYF
DNA: TGCAGTGCTAGTCCGGGGGCCTCCACAGATACGCAGTATTTT

size: many
V: TRBV4-3
D: NA
J: TRBJ1-1
CDR3: CASSQVAGVNTEAFF
DNA: TGCGCCAGCAGCCAAGTGGCAGGGGTGAACACTGAAGCTTTCTTT

size: NA
V: TRBV5-6
D: NA
J: TRBJ1-2
CDR3: CASSLEQGIAYTF
DNA: TGTGCCAGCAGCTTGGAACAAGGGATCGCCTACACCTTC

size: NA
V: TRBV3-1
D: TRBD2
J: TRBJ2-1
CDR3: CASSGSGAYNEQFF
DNA: TGTGCCAGCAGCGGTAGCGGGGCATACAATGAGCAGTTCTTC

size: few
V: TRBV6-2/TRBV6-3
D: NA
J: TRBJ1-5
CDR3: CASSEGRQPQHF
DNA: TGTGCCAGCAGCGAAGGGAGACAGCCCCAGCATTTT

size: NA
V: TRBV6-2/TRBV6-3
D: TRBD1
J: TRBJ2-6
CDR3: CASRNRDRSGANVLTF
DNA: TGTGCCAGCAGGAACCGGGACAGGTCTGGGGCCAACGTCCTGACTTTC

size: NA
V: TRBV20-1
D: TRBD1
J: TRBJ1-2
CDR3: CSARVGQGAGYTF
DNA: TGCAGTGCTAGAGTAGGGCAGGGGGCTGGCTACACCTTC

size: NA
V: TRBV4-1
D: NA
J: TRBJ2-7
CDR3: CASSQVAEEPFYEQYF
DNA: TGCGCCAGCAGCCAAGTGGCGGAGGAGCCATTCTACGAGCAGTACTTC

size: few
V: TRBV20-1
D: NA
J: TRBJ1-2
CDR3: CSARDSGTLYGYTF
DNA: TGCAGTGCTAGAGATAGCGGGACACTCTATGGCTACACCTTC

size: many
V: TRBV4-3
D: TRBD1
J: TRBJ1-1
CDR3: CASSQETLGQLPNTEAFF
DNA: TGCGCCAGCAGCCAAGAGACCCTGGGACAGTTACCGAACACTGAAGCTTTCTTT

size: NA
V: TRBV14
D: NA
J: TRBJ2-7
CDR3: CASSQSTAISEQYF
DNA: TGTGCCAGCAGCCAGAGTACAGCCATCTCCGAGCAGTACTTC

size: few
V: TRBV12-3/TRBV12-4
D: NA
J: TRBJ2-2
CDR3: CASSASNGVNTGELFF
DNA: TGTGCCAGCAGTGCCTCTAACGGGGTTAACACCGGGGAGCTGTTTTTT

size: few
V: TRBV7-2
D: NA
J: TRBJ1-1
CDR3: CATAWVADHMNTEAFF
DNA: TGTGCCACCGCGTGGGTGGCAGACCATATGAACACTGAAGCTTTCTTT

size: NA
V: TRBV29-1
D: NA
J: TRBJ1-2
CDR3: CSVSGNYGYTF
DNA: TGCAGCGTTTCCGGAAACTATGGCTACACCTTC

size: few
V: TRBV20-1
D: NA
J: TRBJ1-5
CDR3: CSVVGTGPNQPQHF
DNA: TGCAGTGTAGTAGGTACGGGCCCCAATCAGCCCCAGCATTTT